Detailed here is one T cell receptor (beta chain). Sequencing targeted expressed TCRB transcripts, as all isolated RNA had been reverse transcribed. Using immunoSEQ multiplex PCR, the repertoire was profiled, and TCRdb retains in-frame clones only, with some absent. The table shows more than 150,000 clones, with less than 15% occurring only once. CDR1 and CDR2 from the germline V gene are SGHTA and FQGNSA. The CDR3 loop spans 14 amino acids. Deletions cut 4 bases from V and 2 bases from J, with 12 bases between. The data were obtained in a study of beta chain features in type 1 diabetes. The chain employs TRBV7-2 and TRBJ2-7; possibly TRBD1 for D (5 bases). The receptor was derived from a woman aged 18 to 35 in good health. Sequences were obtained from central memory CD4+ T cells from blood. The CDR3 protein is CASSSRVTTYEQYF. The CDR3 DNA reads as TGTGCCAGCAGCTCCAGGGTCACTACCTACGAGCAGTACTTC.